This TCR beta chain was sequenced in a study of blood T cell repertoires in COVID-19. Overall study context: The cDNA or gDNA used as material had been derived from T cells, B-cell-depleted T cells, or PBMCs.

Original processing notes: Amplified reference gene primers provided the basis for estimating nucleated cell counts. Data came from immunoSEQ multiplex PCR; TCRdb stores just in-frame clones and leaves some out. That table supplies the V and J calls and clone size; D and trimming were determined from the DNA. The profile shows more than 95,000 clones, about 75% of them singletons. The CDR3 totals 15 residues. Germline loops: CDR1 SGHTA, CDR2 FQGNSA. After removal of 4 bases from V and 0 bases from J, the junction contained 4 bases not matched to a gene. Material: peripheral blood. V usage is TRBV7-2 and J usage is TRBJ1-1; 8 bases align to TRBD1. The TCR comes from a woman in her 70s with acute or convalescent COVID-19. CDR3 protein: CASSSGGLMNTEAFF. The DNA of the CDR3 is TGTGCCAGCAGCTCAGGGGGCCTAATGAACACTGAAGCTTTCTTT.